This T cell receptor (beta chain) was found in a study of T cells in localized non-small cell lung cancer. Study observations and caveats: Median around 56 top-100 tumor clones were shared with paired adjacent lung.

As concerns this clone: Its target is not known.

Generated by immunoSEQ multiplex PCR, the TCRdb table keeps only in-frame clones and is missing some. This table holds approximately 54,000 clones, around four fifths found once. This CDR3 is 14 amino acids long. Germline CDR1 and CDR2: SGHRS and YFSETQ. V was shortened by 0 bases and J by 4 bases, with 7 bases between the two germline ends. This clonotype originated in an older female donor with stage II squamous cell lung carcinoma. The V gene is TRBV5-1, the J gene TRBJ1-4; no clear D. Specimen: peripheral blood, collected before any cancer treatment. This chain's CDR3 is CASSLGGFNEKLFF. The CDR3 nucleotides are TGCGCCAGCAGCTTGGGTGGGTTTAATGAAAAACTGTTTTTT.